This TCR beta chain was captured by sequencing in a study of T-cell memory formation after mild COVID-19. Study results and limitations: Later expanders leaned CD4+, whereas day 15 to 85 contracting clones were balanced CD4/CD8.

This clonotype was seen only a few times. Antigen: not known. In TCRdb, the 5' RACE reads were re-called with MiXCR into one record per CDR3 protein. Of 250,000 to 350,000 distinct CDR3 sequences listed, roughly a fifth are singletons. V was pared by 3 bases and J by 1 base, with 2 bases of the junction left unmatched. The CDR3 is made up of 14 amino acids. Looked up from germline, CDR1 is MNHEY and CDR2 is SMNVEV (reference sequence). Sequencing used PBMCs or a T cell subset sorted from them (not recorded which). The sequence was obtained from a man younger than 35 who had mild COVID-19 (a few samples of this study predate the infection). Cell type and time point are not known. The chain combines TRBV27 with TRBJ2-7, with 8 bases lining up with TRBD2. The CDR3 loop is CASSLVAGSYEQYF. The CDR3 DNA sequence: TGTGCCAGCAGTTTGGTAGCGGGGTCCTACGAGCAGTACTTC.